This TCR beta chain was captured in a study of response to subunit inactivated influenza vaccine. Points from the study as a whole: Each seasonal influenza vaccination recruits few new T cells, the authors suggested.

As to this clonotype: Its antigen remains unknown.

Trimming left V 4 bases short and J 7 bases short, with 4 bases between. The CDR3 contains 11 residues. Per germline, CDR1 MGHDK and CDR2 SYGVNS. From the RT-PCR reads, TCRdb called clonotypes with MiXCR, one entry per CDR3 protein. Among 610,000 or so distinct CDR3 sequences listed, 14% were seen once. The receptor comes from a man aged 50 to 59 who received an inactivated influenza vaccine. The V call is TRBV25-1, the J call TRBJ1-4; D gene ambiguous. Sequencing was performed on PBMCs from blood, taken 12 days after vaccination. This chain's CDR3 is CASSGSEKLFF. As DNA, the CDR3 is TGTGCCAGCAGTGGATCTGAAAAACTGTTTTTT.